This TCR beta chain originates from a study of shared clonotypes between healthy human individuals. The CDR3 sequence is 14 residues long. Looked up from germline, CDR1 is SEHNR and CDR2 is FQNEAQ (reference sequence). V dropped 1 base and J dropped 5; count of bases not matched to a gene: 2. Concerning this clone itself: Antigen specificity is unknown.

Overall study findings and caveats: The sharing of around 5% of naive CD4 clonotypes was seen across several donors.

Sequencing used immunoSEQ multiplex PCR; TCRdb keeps in-frame clones, though not all of them. The sample shows under 850,000 clones, over 90% of them seen only once. The naive CD8 fraction comprised CD45RO-negative cells positively selected for CCR7 and excluded terminally differentiated effector memory CD45RA+ cells. The sample taken for sequencing was naive CD8+ T cells sorted from blood. The chain has TRBV7-9 and TRBJ1-5; 7 nucleotides align to TRBD1. This clonotype was obtained from a man younger than 45 in good health. The CDR3 loop is CASSLEGAYQPQHF. As DNA, the CDR3 is TGTGCCAGCAGCTTAGAGGGGGCGTATCAGCCCCAGCATTTT.